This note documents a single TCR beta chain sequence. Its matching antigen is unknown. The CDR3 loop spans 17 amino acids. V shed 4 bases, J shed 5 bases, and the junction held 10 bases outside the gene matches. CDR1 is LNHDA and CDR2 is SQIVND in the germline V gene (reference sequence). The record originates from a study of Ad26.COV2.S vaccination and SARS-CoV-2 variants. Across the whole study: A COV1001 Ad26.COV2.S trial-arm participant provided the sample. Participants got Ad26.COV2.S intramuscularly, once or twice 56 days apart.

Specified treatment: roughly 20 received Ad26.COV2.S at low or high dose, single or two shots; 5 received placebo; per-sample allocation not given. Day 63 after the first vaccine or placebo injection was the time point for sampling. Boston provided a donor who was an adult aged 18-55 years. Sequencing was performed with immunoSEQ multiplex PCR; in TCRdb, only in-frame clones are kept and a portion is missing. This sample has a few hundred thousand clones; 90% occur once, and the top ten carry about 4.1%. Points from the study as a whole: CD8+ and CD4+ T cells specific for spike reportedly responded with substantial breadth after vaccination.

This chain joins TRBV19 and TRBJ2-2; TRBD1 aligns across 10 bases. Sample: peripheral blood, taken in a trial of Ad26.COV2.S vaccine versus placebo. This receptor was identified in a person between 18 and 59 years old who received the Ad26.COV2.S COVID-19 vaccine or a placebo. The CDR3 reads CASSTGTGTGVTGELFF. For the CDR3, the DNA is TGTGCCAGTAGTACGGGAACCGGGACAGGGGTGACCGGGGAGCTGTTTTTT.